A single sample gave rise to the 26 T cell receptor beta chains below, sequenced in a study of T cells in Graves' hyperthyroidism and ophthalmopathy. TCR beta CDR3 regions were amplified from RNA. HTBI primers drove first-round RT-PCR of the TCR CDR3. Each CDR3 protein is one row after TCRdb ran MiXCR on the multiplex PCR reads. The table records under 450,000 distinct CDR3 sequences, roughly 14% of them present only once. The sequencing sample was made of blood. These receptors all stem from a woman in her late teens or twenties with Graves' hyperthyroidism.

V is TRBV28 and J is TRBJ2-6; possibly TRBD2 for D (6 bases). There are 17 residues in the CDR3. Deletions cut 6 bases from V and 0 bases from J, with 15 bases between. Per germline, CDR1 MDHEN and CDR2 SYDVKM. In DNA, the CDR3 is TGTGCCAGCAGCCGGGACTCTTGGAGCTCTGGGGCCAACGTCCTGACTTTC. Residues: CASSRDSWSSGANVLTF.

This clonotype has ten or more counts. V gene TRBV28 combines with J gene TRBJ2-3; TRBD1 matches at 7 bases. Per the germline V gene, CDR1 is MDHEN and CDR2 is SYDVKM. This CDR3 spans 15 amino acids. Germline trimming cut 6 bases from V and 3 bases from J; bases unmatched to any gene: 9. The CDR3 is CASSPGPRGTDTQYF. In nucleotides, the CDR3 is TGTGCCAGCAGCCCAGGACCCAGGGGGACAGATACGCAGTATTTT.

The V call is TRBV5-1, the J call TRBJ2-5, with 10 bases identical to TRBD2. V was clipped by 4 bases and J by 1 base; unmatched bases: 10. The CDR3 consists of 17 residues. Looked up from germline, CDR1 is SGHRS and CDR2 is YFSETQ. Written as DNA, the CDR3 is TGCGCCAGCAGCGGGGGCCTAGCGGGGGCCCGCCAAGAGACCCAGTACTTC. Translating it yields CASSGGLAGARQETQYF.

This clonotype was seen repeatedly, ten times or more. CDR3 DNA: TGTGCCAGCAGCATCTTGGGACAGGTTGGTGGCTACACCTTC. This codes for CASSILGQVGGYTF. This rearrangement joins TRBV5-5 to TRBJ1-2; 8 bases line up with TRBD1. The CDR3 length is 14 residues. V lost 4 bases, J lost 7 bases, and 9 bases stayed unmatched. Looked up from germline, CDR1 is SGHKS and CDR2 is YYEKEE (reference sequence).

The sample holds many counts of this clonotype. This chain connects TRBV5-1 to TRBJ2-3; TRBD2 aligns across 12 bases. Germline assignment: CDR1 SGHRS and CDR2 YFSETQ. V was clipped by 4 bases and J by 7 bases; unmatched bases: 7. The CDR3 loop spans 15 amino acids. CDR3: CASSGTTSGGNTQYF. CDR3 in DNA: TGCGCCAGCAGCGGGACGACTAGCGGGGGAAATACGCAGTATTTT. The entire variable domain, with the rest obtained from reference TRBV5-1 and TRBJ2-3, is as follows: KAGVTQTPRYLIKTRGQQVTLSCSPISGHRSVSWYQQTPGQGLQFLFEYFSETQRNKGNFPGRFSGRQFSNSRSEMNVSTLELGDSALYLCASSGTTSGGNTQYFGPGTRLTVL.

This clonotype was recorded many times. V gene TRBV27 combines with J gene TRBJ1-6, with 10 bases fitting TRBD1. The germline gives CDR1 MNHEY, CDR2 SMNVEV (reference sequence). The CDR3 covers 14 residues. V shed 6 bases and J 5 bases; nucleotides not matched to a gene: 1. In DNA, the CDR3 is TGTGCCAGCAGGACAGGGGGCAATAATTCACCCCTCCACTTT. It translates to CASRTGGNNSPLHF.

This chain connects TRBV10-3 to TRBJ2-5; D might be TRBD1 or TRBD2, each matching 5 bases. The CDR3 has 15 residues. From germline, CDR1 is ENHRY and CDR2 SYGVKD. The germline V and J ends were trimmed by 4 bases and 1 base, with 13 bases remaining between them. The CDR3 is CAISAEMRGQETQYF. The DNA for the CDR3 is TGTGCCATCAGTGCCGAGATGAGGGGCCAAGAGACCCAGTACTTC.

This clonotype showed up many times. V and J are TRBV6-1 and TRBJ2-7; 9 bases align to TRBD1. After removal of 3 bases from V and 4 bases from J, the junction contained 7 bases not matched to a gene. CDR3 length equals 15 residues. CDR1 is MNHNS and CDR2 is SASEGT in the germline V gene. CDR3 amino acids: CASSDTGTGLYEQYF. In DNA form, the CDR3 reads TGTGCCAGCAGTGACACCGGGACAGGGTTGTACGAGCAGTACTTC.

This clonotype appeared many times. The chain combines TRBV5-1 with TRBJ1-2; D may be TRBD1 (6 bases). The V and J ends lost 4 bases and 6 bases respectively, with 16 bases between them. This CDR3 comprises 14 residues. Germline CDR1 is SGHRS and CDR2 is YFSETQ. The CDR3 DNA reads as TGCGCCAGCAGCCTAACGACAGGTCGGAATGGCTACACCTTC. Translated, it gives CASSLTTGRNGYTF.

CDR3 in DNA: TGTGCCAGCAGTTTACTTAGCGGATTCCAAGAGACCCAGTACTTC. Translation: CASSLLSGFQETQYF. The chain has TRBV27 and TRBJ2-5, with D perhaps matching TRBD2 (6 bases). Looked up from germline, CDR1 is MNHEY and CDR2 is SMNVEV (reference sequence). The CDR3 loop spans 15 amino acids. With 2 bases removed from V and 1 base from J, the gap between germline ends came to 11 bases.

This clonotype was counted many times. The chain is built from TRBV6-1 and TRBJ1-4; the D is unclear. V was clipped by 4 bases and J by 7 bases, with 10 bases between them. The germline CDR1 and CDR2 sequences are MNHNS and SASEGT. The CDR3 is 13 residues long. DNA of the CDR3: TGTGCCAGCAGTGTTAATCTCCGTGAAAAACTGTTTTTT. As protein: CASSVNLREKLFF.

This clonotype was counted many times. CDR3: CASSLNPQGYTYNEQFF. CDR3 sequence (DNA): TGTGCCAGCAGCTTAAACCCTCAGGGATACACCTACAATGAGCAGTTCTTC. The chain employs TRBV7-6 and TRBJ2-1; tentative D call: TRBD1 (5 bases). The germline V and J ends were trimmed by 2 bases and 2 bases, with 16 bases remaining between them. This CDR3 comprises 17 residues. Germline V CDR1 and CDR2: SGHVS, FNYEAQ.

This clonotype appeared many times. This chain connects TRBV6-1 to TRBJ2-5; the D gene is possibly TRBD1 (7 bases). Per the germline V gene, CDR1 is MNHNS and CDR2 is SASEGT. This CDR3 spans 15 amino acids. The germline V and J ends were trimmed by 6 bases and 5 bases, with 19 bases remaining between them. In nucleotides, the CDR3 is TGTGCCAGCAGGGGGCGGGACAGATTGGACGAGACCCAGTACTTC. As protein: CASRGRDRLDETQYF.

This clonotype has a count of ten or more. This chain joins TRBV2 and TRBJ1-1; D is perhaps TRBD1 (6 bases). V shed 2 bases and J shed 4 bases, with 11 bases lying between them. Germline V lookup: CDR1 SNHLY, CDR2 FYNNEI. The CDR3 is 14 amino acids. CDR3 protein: CASSERRGFTEAFF. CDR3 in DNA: TGTGCCAGCAGTGAAAGGAGGGGGTTCACTGAAGCTTTCTTT.

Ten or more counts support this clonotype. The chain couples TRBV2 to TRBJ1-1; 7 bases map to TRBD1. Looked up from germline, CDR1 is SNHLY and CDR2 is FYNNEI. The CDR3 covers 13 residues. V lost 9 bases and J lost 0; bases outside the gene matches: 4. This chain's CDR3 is CARKTGMNTEAFF. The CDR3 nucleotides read TGTGCCAGAAAGACAGGGATGAACACTGAAGCTTTCTTT.

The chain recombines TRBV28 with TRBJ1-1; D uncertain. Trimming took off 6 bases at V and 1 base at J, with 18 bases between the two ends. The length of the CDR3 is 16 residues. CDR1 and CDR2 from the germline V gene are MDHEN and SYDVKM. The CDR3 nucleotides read TGTGCCAGCAGCCCAGCGGACCGTTGGAAGAACACTGAAGCTTTCTTT. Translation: CASSPADRWKNTEAFF.

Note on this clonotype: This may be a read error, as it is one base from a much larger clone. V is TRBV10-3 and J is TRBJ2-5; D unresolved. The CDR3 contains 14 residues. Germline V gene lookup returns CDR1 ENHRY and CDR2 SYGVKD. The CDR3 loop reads CAICESIVRETQYF. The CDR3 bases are TGTGCCATCTGTGAGTCAATAGTACGAGAGACCCAGTACTTC.

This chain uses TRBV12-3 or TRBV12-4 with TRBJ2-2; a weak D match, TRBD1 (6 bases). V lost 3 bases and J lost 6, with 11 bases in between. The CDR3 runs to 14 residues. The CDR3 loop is CASSFEGEAGELFF. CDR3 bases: TGTGCCAGCAGTTTCGAGGGGGAAGCCGGGGAGCTGTTTTTT.

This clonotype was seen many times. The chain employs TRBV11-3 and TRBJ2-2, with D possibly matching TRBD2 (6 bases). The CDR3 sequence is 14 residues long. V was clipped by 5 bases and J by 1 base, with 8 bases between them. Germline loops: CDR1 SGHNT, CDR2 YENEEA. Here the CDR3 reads CASSATRNTGELFF. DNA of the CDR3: TGTGCCAGCAGCGCGACTAGGAACACCGGGGAGCTGTTTTTT.

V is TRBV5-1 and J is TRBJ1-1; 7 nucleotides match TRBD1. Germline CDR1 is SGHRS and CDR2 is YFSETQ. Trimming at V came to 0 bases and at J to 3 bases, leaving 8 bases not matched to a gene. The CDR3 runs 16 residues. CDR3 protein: CASSLGDRGGDTEAFF. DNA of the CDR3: TGCGCCAGCAGCTTGGGGGACAGAGGGGGGGACACTGAAGCTTTCTTT.

The CDR3 spells CASRTWGSGNTIYF. In DNA, the CDR3 is TGTGCCAGCCGGACCTGGGGGTCTGGAAACACCATATATTTT. The rearrangement joins TRBV6-1 to TRBJ1-3, with D maybe TRBD1 (5 bases). The V and J ends lost 8 bases and 1 base respectively, with 12 bases between them. Germline V CDR1 and CDR2: MNHNS, SASEGT. The CDR3 contains 14 residues.

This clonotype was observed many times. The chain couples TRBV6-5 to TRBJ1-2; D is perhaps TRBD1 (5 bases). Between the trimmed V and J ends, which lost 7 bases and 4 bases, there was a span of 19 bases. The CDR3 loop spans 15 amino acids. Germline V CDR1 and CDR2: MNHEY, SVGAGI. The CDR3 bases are TGTGCCAGCAACCTTCGGGACTTCGGGGGCTATGGCTACACCTTC. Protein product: CASNLRDFGGYGYTF.

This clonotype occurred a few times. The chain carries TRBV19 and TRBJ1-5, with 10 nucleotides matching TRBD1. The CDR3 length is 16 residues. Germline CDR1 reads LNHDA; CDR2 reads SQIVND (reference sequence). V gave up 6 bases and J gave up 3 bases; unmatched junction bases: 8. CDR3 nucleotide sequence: TGTGCCAGTAGGCCCCGGGACAGGGGTAACAATCAGCCCCAGCATTTT. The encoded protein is CASRPRDRGNNQPQHF. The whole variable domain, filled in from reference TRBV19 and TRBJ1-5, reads DGGITQSPKYLFRKEGQNVTLSCEQNLNHDAMYWYRQDPGQGLRLIYYSQIVNDFQKGDIAEGYSVSREKKESFPLTVTSAQKNPTAFYLCASRPRDRGNNQPQHFGDGTRLSIL.

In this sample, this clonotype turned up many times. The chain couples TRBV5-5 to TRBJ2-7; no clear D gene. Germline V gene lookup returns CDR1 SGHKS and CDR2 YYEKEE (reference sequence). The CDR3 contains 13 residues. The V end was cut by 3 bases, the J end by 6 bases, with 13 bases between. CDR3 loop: CASSSGYAPEQYF. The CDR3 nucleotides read TGTGCCAGCAGCTCGGGTTATGCCCCCGAGCAGTACTTC.

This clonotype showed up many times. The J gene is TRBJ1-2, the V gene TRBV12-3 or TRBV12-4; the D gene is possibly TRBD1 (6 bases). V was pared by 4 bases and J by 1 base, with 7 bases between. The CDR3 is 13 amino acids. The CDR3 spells CASSWTVNYGYTF. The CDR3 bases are TGTGCCAGCAGTTGGACAGTTAACTATGGCTACACCTTC.

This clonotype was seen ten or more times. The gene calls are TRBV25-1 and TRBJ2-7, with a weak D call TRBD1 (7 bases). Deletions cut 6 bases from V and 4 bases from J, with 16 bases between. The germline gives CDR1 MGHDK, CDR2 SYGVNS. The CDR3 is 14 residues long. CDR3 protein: CASRRQGGLYEQYF. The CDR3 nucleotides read TGTGCCAGCAGGAGACAGGGAGGCCTGTACGAGCAGTACTTC.